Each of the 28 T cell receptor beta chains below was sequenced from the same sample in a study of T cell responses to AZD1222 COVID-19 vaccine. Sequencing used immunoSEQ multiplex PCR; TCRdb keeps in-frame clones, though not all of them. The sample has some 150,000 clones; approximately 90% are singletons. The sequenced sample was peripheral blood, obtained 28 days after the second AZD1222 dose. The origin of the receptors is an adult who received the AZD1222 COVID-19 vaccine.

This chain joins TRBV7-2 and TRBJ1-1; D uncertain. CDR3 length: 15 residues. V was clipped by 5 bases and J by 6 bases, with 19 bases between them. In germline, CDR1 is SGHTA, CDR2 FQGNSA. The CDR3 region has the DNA TGTGCCAGCAGCGGGATCGGAGGTCCAACCTCTGAAGCTTTCTTT. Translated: CASSGIGGPTSEAFF.

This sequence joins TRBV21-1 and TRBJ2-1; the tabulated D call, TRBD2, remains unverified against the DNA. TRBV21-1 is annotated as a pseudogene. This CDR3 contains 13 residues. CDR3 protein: CALGAGAYNEQFF. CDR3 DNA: TGTGCCCTGGGGGCGGGGGCCTACAATGAGCAGTTCTTC.

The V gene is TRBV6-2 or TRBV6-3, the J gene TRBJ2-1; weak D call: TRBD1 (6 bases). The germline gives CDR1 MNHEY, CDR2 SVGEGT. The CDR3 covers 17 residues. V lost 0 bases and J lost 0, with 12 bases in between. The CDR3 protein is CASSYSIRGGSYNEQFF. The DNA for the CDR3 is TGTGCCAGCAGTTACTCCATTCGAGGGGGCTCCTACAATGAGCAGTTCTTC.

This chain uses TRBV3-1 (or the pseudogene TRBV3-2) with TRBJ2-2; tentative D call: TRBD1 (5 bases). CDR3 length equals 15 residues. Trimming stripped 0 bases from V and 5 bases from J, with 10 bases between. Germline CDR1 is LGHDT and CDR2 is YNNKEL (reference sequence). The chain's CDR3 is CASSQEGRRTGELFF. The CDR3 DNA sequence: TGTGCCAGCAGCCAAGAGGGGCGACGGACCGGGGAGCTGTTTTTT.

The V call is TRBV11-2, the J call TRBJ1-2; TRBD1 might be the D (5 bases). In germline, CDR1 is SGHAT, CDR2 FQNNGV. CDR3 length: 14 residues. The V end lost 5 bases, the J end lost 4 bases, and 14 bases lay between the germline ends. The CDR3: CASSRTGESYGYTF. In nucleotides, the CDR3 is TGTGCCAGCAGCCGTACGGGGGAGAGCTATGGCTACACCTTC.

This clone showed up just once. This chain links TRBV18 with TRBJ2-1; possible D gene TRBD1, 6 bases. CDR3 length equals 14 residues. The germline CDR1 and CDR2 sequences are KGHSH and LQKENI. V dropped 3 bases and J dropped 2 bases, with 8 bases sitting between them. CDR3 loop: CASSPDSAYNEQFF. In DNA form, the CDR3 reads TGTGCCAGCTCACCGGACAGCGCCTACAATGAGCAGTTCTTC.

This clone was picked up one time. In nucleotides, the CDR3 is TGTGCCAGCTCGAGGGGGGCGGGTAATCAGCCCCAGCATTTT. Protein: CASSRGAGNQPQHF. This chain joins TRBV9 and TRBJ1-5, with D tentatively TRBD1 (6 bases). V lost 7 bases and J 4 bases, leaving 15 bases between the germline ends. This CDR3 has 14 amino acids. Germline CDR1 reads SGDLS; CDR2 reads YYNGEE.

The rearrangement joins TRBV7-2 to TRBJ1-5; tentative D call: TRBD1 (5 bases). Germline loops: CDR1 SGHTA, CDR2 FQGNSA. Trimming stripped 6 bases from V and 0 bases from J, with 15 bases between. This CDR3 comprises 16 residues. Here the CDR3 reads CASSGGTPASNQPQHF. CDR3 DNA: TGTGCCAGCAGTGGCGGGACCCCTGCTAGCAATCAGCCCCAGCATTTT.

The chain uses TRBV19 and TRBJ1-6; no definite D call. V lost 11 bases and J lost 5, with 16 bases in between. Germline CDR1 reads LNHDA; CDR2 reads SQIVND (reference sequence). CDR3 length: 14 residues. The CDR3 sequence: CASQKSGDNSPLHF. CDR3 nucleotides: TGTGCCTCTCAGAAGTCAGGCGATAATTCACCCCTCCACTTT.

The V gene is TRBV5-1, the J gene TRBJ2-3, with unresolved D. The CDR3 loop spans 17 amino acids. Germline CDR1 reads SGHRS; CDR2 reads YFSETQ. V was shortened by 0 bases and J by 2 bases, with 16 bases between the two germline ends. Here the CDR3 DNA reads TGCGCCAGCAGCTTGGTATCCCGGGCTACTCACACAGATACGCAGTATTTT. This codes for CASSLVSRATHTDTQYF. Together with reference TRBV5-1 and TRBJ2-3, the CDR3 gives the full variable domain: KAGVTQTPRYLIKTRGQQVTLSCSPISGHRSVSWYQQTPGQGLQFLFEYFSETQRNKGNFPGRFSGRQFSNSRSEMNVSTLELGDSALYLCASSLVSRATHTDTQYFGPGTRLTVL.

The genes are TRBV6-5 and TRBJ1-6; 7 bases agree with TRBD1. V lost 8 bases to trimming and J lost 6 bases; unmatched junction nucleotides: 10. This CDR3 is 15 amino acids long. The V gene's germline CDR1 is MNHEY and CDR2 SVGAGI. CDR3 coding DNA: TGTGCCAGCCTGAGCAGGGGGACAGCTAATTCACCCCTCCACTTT. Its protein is CASLSRGTANSPLHF.

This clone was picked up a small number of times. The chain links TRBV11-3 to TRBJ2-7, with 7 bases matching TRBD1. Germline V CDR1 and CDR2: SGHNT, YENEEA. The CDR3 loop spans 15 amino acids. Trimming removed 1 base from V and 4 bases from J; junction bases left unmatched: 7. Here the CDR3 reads CASSLGSTGAYEQYF. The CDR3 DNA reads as TGTGCCAGCAGCTTAGGCTCCACAGGGGCATACGAGCAGTACTTC.

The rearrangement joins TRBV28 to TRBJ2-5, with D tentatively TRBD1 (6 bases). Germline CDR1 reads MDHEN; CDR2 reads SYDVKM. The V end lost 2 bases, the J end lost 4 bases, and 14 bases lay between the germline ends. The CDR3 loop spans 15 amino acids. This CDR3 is CASSLSSGGAETQYF. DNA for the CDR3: TGTGCCAGCAGTTTAAGCAGTGGGGGCGCAGAGACCCAGTACTTC.

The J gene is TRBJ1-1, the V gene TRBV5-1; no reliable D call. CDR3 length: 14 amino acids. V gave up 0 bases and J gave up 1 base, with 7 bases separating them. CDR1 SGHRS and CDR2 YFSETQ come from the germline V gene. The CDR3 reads CASSLARSNTEAFF. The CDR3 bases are TGCGCCAGCAGCTTGGCCAGGTCGAACACTGAAGCTTTCTTT. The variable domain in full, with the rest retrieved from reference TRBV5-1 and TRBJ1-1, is KAGVTQTPRYLIKTRGQQVTLSCSPISGHRSVSWYQQTPGQGLQFLFEYFSETQRNKGNFPGRFSGRQFSNSRSEMNVSTLELGDSALYLCASSLARSNTEAFFGQGTRLTVV.

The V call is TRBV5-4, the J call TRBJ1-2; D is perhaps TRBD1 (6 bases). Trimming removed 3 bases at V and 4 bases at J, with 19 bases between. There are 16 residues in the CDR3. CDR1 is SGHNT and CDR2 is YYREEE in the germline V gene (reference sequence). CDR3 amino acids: CASSSEGGARIYGYTF. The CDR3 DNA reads TGTGCCAGCAGCTCAGAAGGGGGGGCGCGGATCTATGGCTACACCTTC.

DNA of the CDR3: TGTGCCAGCAGCTTAGACAGGCGCTACGAGCAGTACTTC. Protein product: CASSLDRRYEQYF. The rearrangement links TRBV7-8 to TRBJ2-7; D is possibly TRBD1 (5 bases). Trimming took off 1 base at V and 3 bases at J, with 7 bases between the two ends. Germline V CDR1 and CDR2: SGHVS, FQNEAQ. This CDR3 comprises 13 residues.

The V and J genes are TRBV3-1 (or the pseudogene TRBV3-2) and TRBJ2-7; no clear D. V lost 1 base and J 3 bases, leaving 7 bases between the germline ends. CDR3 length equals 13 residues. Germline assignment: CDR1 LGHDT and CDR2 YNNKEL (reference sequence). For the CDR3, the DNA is TGTGCCAGCAGCCAAGGTCTCATCTACGAGCAGTACTTC. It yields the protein CASSQGLIYEQYF.

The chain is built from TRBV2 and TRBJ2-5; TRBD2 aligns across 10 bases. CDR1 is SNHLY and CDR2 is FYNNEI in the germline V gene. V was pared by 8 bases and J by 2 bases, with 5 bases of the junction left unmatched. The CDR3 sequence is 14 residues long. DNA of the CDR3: TGTGCCAGCGTTAGCGGGGGGAAACAAGAGACCCAGTACTTC. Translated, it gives CASVSGGKQETQYF.

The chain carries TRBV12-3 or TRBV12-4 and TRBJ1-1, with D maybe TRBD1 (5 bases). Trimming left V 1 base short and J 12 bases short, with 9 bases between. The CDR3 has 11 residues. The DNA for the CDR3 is TGTGCCAGCAGTTTAGGGGGGGTGCCTTTCTTT. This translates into CASSLGGVPFF.

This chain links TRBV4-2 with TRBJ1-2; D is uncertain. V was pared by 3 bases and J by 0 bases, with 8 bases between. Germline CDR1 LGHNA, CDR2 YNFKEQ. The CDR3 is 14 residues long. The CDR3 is CASSQILTNYGYTF. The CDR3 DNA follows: TGTGCCAGCAGCCAGATTCTGACTAACTATGGCTACACCTTC.

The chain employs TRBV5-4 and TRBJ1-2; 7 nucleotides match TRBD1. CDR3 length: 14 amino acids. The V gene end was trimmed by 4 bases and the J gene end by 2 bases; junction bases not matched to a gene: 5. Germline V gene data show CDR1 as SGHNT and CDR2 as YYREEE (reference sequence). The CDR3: CASSPRDRNYGYTF. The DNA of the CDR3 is TGTGCCAGCAGCCCCCGGGACAGAAACTATGGCTACACCTTC.

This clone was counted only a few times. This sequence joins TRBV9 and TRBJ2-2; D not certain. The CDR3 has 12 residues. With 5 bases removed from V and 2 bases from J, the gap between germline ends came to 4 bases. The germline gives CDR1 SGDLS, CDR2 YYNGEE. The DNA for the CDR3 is TGTGCCAGCAGGGATAACACCGGGGAGCTGTTTTTT. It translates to CASRDNTGELFF.

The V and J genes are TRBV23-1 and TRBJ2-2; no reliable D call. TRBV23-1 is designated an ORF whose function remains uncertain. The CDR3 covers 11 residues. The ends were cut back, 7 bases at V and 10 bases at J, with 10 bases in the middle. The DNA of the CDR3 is TGCGCCAGCAAGAAGGTTGAGGAGCTGTTTTTT. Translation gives CASKKVEELFF.

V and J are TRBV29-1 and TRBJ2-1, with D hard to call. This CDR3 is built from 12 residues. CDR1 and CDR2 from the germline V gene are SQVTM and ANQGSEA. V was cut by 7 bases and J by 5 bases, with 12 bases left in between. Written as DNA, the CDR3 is TGCAGCGCCCGAACAGTGAACAATGAGCAGTTCTTC. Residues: CSARTVNNEQFF.

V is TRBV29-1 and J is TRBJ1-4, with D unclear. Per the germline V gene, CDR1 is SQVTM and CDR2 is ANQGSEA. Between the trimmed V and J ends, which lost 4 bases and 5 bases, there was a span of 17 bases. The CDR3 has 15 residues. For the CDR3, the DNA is TGCAGCGTTGTGTCGCCGGCGACGGGAAATGAAAAACTGTTTTTT. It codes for CSVVSPATGNEKLFF.

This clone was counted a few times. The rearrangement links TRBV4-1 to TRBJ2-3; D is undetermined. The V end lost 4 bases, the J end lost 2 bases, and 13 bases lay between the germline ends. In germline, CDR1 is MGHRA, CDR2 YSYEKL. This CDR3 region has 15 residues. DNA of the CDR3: TGCGCCAGCAGCCGGACCGAATACCCCACAGATACGCAGTATTTT. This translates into CASSRTEYPTDTQYF.

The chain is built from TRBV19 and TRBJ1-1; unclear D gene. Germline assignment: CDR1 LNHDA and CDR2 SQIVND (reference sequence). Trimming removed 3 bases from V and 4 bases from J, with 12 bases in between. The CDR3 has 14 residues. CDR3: CASSIWGWGTEAFF. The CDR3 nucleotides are TGTGCCAGTAGTATCTGGGGATGGGGCACTGAAGCTTTCTTT.

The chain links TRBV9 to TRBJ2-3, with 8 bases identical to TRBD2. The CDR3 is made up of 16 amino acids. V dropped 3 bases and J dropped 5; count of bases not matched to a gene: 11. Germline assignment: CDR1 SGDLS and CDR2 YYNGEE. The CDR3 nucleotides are TGTGCCAGCAGCGACCGAGCGGGGGATTTAGGAGATACGCAGTATTTT. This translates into CASSDRAGDLGDTQYF.